This T cell receptor (beta chain) stems from a study of regulatory T cells in long-lasting Graves disease (dated by TCRdb to the early 2020s). About the study as a whole: Antithyroid drugs had been taken for less than 3 months by newly diagnosed Graves' disease patients. This study used TCR sequencing and RNA sequencing of peripheral blood to compare persistent Graves' disease patients against newly diagnosed Graves' disease patients. The study took place in China and was registered as a clinical trial. A total of around 35 samples underwent TCR sequencing, from 13 patients with persistent Graves' disease and roughly 20 patients with newly diagnosed Graves' disease. Broader findings and caveats from the paper: Sequencing and analysis were limited to the TCR beta chain. Persistent patients shared more public clonotypes among themselves (2,741) than newly diagnosed patients did (roughly 920). As a limitation, the authors acknowledged that the small sample size may reduce accuracy. Compared with newly diagnosed patients, patients with persistent Graves' disease had lower TCR Shannon entropy and fewer highly expanded clones, which suggests clonal expansion. The study examined only peripheral blood because the primary lesion, thyroid tissue, could not be accessed. TRBV28, TRBJ1-2 and TRBJ2-5 were preferentially used in persistent disease, while TRBV20-1 and TRBJ2-1 were favored in newly diagnosed disease.

The CDR3 spans 14 residues, from the cysteine through the phenylalanine. Only the CDR3 DNA stays, 42 bases, in frame from base 1. Unmatched junction bases come to 2, with V trimmed by 4 bases and J by 6 bases. According to the germline V gene, CDR1 reads SGHDN and CDR2 reads FVKESK. Interpreted using the paper, the time point label stands for: newly diagnosed GD, antithyroid drugs for less than 3 months. For both TCR sequencing and RNA sequencing, RNA was extracted from PBMCs using TRIzol. The diagnosis of Graves' disease was made according to American Thyroid Association guidelines. Patients for the study were recruited at an endocrinology department in Xi'an, China. Each patient gave about 10 milliliters of peripheral blood, collected in an EDTA anticoagulant tube. Ficoll Paque Plus density gradient separation was used to isolate PBMCs, and no further T cell sorting was performed. An Agilent 2100 Bioanalyzer and agarose gel were used to check RNA quality, and a NanoDrop 2000 was used to measure RNA concentration.

Only a few counts were recorded for this clonotype. Its antigen remains undetermined. It has no much larger one-base neighbor in the sample; base qualities were not kept. The library was obtained by multiplex PCR. TCRdb records Illumina HiSeq 4000 as the sequencer. CDR3 regions were amplified by Arm-PCR with iRepertoire HTBI primers to construct TCR beta libraries. PCR products were gel purified before sequencing. The study's own analysis went as follows. Gene usage analysis of CDR3 amino acid clonotypes relied on the 55 to 80 TRBV and 14 TRBJ segments identified across samples. Filtered high-quality paired reads were merged into contigs using COPE and FqMerger. BLAST was used to align contigs to IMGT TRBV, TRBD and TRBJ reference genes, with CDR3 defined following IMGT. Clonotypes above 0.1% frequency were classified as highly expanded clones. Repertoire diversity was measured by Shannon entropy, and V-J evenness by the Gini coefficient. Clonotypes shared by more than one individual were considered public. Clones were called with MiXCR by TCRdb after fastp trimmed the public reads at Q25, and only in-frame beta chains were retained. Entries that share a CDR3 protein sequence are merged under the most common genes and DNA. V and J calls and clone size were set by TCRdb, not the authors. The sample table contains under 450,000 distinct CDR3 sequences; only one count was recorded for roughly 15% of them. The ten largest clones capture 20% of the sample.

These records were also assigned to another study, of T cells in Graves' hyperthyroidism and ophthalmopathy. Drawing on the second study: Stable Graves' hyperthyroidism was defined as no progression to ophthalmopathy during 18 months of follow-up. Hyperthyroidism patients were newly diagnosed, with disease duration under 2 months, and aged 18 to 65 years. Patients with uncontrolled infections, other autoimmune diseases, pregnancy or lactation were excluded. Diagnoses were based on clinical symptoms, serum thyroxine and TRAb, thyroid ultrasound and orbital computed tomography. The TCR CDR3 was subjected to a first round of RT-PCR using the HTBI primer set and the Qiagen OneStep RT-PCR kit. Blood samples also contained most of the expanded thyroid clonotypes (frequency above 0.001), which suggests that blood repertoires may reflect thyroid immune responses. A 13 V-J signature model separated ophthalmopathy from stable hyperthyroidism, with 87.88% sensitivity and 81.08% specificity in cross-validation and 80%/75% in testing. In validation, the model predicted progression to ophthalmopathy with approximately 69% sensitivity and roughly 72% specificity, a median of about 6 months before onset. A discovery cohort of roughly 100 patients, about 40 with Graves' ophthalmopathy and under 60 with stable Graves' hyperthyroidism, was used to find distinguishing TCR V-J signatures. Prospective prediction of ophthalmopathy was tested in an independent validation cohort of approximately 19 hyperthyroidism patients and roughly 16 patients who later progressed to ophthalmopathy. The 100 or so discovery patients were randomly split 7:3 into training and test sets. In addition, the study compared T-cell repertoires in thyroid tissue and in blood from roughly six Graves' hyperthyroidism patients. After blood sampling, hyperthyroidism patients were treated with methimazole at a starting dose of 30 mg daily, and ophthalmopathy patients were treated with high-dose intravenous methylprednisolone. A second multiplex PCR round built the libraries, followed by size selection and purification. The libraries were sequenced on an Illumina HiSeq2000 using paired-end 100 bp reads. SOAPnuke was used to process the raw data, removing reads that contained adapters or uncalled bases, had a mean Phred below 15, or lacked an exact match to the constant primer or identifier. High-quality paired reads were merged with COPE v1.2.5, and unique nucleotide sequences were defined as clonotypes. Clonotypes were aligned to IMGT TRBV, TRBD and TRBJ reference segments using MiTCR v1.1. Only V-J combinations with frequency above 0.0001, covering 99.2% of repertoires, were analysed. The TCS score was defined as F50 (clonal expansion) divided by E x V (chaos), with BLOSUM62-based TCRdist calculated between CDR3 peptides within each V-J. Welch's t-statistics and random forest reduced 500 to 550 V-J features to about 12, which were used in a naive Bayes classifier (R e1071). No statistical method was used to fix the sample size in advance, and group allocation was not hidden from the investigators. According to the paper, TCR Vbeta CDR3 sequencing was carried out on approximately 140 peripheral blood samples, which came from around 43 ophthalmopathy, fewer than 80 hyperthyroidism and some 17 progressor patients.

The rearrangement combines TRBV14 with TRBJ1-6; 8 bases in the junction line up with TRBD1. The input for sequencing was peripheral blood mononuclear cells (PBMCs), taken at new diagnosis, from a patient treated with antithyroid drugs. This clonotype originated in a woman under 30 with Graves disease. Donor details come from another sample of the same person, matched by shared clones. The CDR3 here reads CASSRTGSNSPLHF. The nucleotide sequence reads TGTGCCAGCAGCCGGACAGGGAGTAATTCACCCCTCCACTTT.